This TCR beta chain was sequenced in a study of blood T cell repertoires in COVID-19 (dated by TCRdb to 2019 to 2021). About the investigation overall: Samples covering the acute and convalescent phases of COVID-19 were provided by collaborators in the United States, Italy and Spain. The prospective study material was composed of cDNA or gDNA derived from T cells, B-cell-depleted T cells, or PBMCs. Subjects who had been exposed to COVID-19, were actively infected with it, or had recovered from it provided the deeply sampled blood TCRbeta repertoires that made up the dataset. A freely available public database, intended as a resource for researchers studying the immune response to SARS-CoV-2, is where the repertoires were released. Samples came from the ongoing ImmuneRACE study (first 160 participants) plus 1,254 subjects from 6 global collaborators. Nearly every sample came with metadata listing a de-identified subject ID, COVID-19 status, age in years and sex. Where available, HLA class I and class II types were taken from metadata supplied by the sample provider and were not determined by assay-based typing. Broad study findings and their caveats: How much clinical and demographic metadata was included differed by source and by participant, and the metadata was provided uncurated.

The immunoSEQ Assay, a bias-controlled multiplex PCR, was used to amplify TCRbeta CDR3 regions from genomic DNA. Under the source paper's analysis protocol: Within the assay, amplification of reference gene primers was used to estimate how many nucleated cells each sample contained. Sequence reads were collapsed and filtered to measure the absolute abundance of every unique TCRbeta CDR3 rearrangement. Productive Simpson clonality was computed per sample as the square root of Simpson's diversity index over productive rearrangements. TCRdb took this table from immuneACCESS and kept in-frame rearrangements with V and J called. Such tables lack part of the clones; where checked against another copy, unresolved V genes explain under half of the gap, and the rest is unexplained. V, J and clone size are those of that table, while D and trimming were read from the DNA. The sample profile shows 200,000 to 250,000 clones; around 85% of them were found once. About 1.3% of the sample rests with the top ten.

As regards this clone: Its specific antigen is unknown. The sample holds no much larger clone one base away, and base qualities are not on file.

Enrolling through a virtual design, the prospective study's participants ranged in age from roughly 18 to 90 years and lived across more than 20 United States geographic areas. In the prospective study, participants were assigned to cohorts based on the clinical history participants reported in a screening survey and a study questionnaire. In the prospective study, mobile phlebotomists collected whole blood, serum and a nasopharyngeal or oropharyngeal swab from each participant. Additional blood draws and questionnaires over an approximately two-month period could optionally be provided by prospective study participants. Before DNA extraction, prospective study blood samples were shipped either frozen or at room temperature. CDR1 and CDR2 are drawn from the germline V gene: MGHRA, YSYEKL. V and J lose 2 bases and 9 bases, and a span of 20 bases separates them. The CDR3 sequence holds 17 residues, the cysteine and phenylalanine included. Only the CDR3 DNA stays, 51 bases, in frame from base 1.

Here the chain combines TRBV4-1 and TRBJ1-6; the D region possibly corresponds to TRBD1 (5 bases align). The sequenced material came from PBMCs or T cells enriched from blood (not recorded which). The clonotype comes from a woman aged 40 to 55 with acute COVID-19. The CDR3 sequence is CASSQTTGDGRRSPLHF. The DNA is TGCGCCAGCAGCCAAACAACGGGGGATGGTAGGCGTTCACCCCTCCACTTT.